The 24 T cell receptor beta chains listed next were all sequenced from one sample in a study of CD8+CD57+ T cells in acquired aplastic anemia. Profiling that covered TCR beta VDJ and CDR3 relied on genomic DNA as its template. TCRdb reanalysed the reads using MiXCR and keeps one entry per CDR3 protein. The table records hundreds of thousands of distinct CDR3 sequences, around a third of them present only once. All patients picked for sequencing had shown, by flow cytometry, an expansion of CD8+CD57+ cells. The specimen sequenced was sorted CD4+, CD8+, or CD8+CD57+ T cells (not recorded which) from PBMCs. These receptor sequences come from a human donor with aplastic anemia.

This clonotype occurred a few times. The chain joins TRBV6-1 to TRBJ2-7, with D maybe TRBD2 (5 bases). This CDR3 is 12 amino acids long. From germline, CDR1 is MNHNS and CDR2 SASEGT. V was cut by 6 bases and J by 7 bases, with 13 bases left in between. Here the CDR3 DNA reads TGTGCCAGCAGACGGGATTTGAGGGAGCAGTACTTC. Translating it yields CASRRDLREQYF.

This clonotype was seen only once. The rearrangement uses TRBV15 and TRBJ2-1, with 7 positions matching TRBD2. The V segment lost 5 bases and the J segment 10 bases; nucleotides outside the gene matches: 8. The CDR3 contains 13 residues. Germline V gene sequence: CDR1 LNHNV, CDR2 YYDKDF (reference sequence). The DNA of the CDR3 is TGTGCCACCAGCGGACCACTAGCGAACGAGCAGTTCTTC. It yields the protein CATSGPLANEQFF.

The CDR3 sequence: CASSPPGTQGYEQYF. The CDR3 nucleotides are TGTGCCAGCAGCCCTCCGGGGACCCAAGGCTACGAGCAGTACTTC. J is TRBJ2-7 and V is TRBV2, with D perhaps assigned TRBD1 or TRBD2 (5 bases each). Trimming pared 6 bases from V and 3 bases from J, leaving 18 bases between. The germline CDR1 and CDR2 sequences are SNHLY and FYNNEI. The CDR3 contains 15 residues.

The chain uses TRBV4-1 and TRBJ2-7; 8 bases align to TRBD2. Germline V lookup: CDR1 MGHRA, CDR2 YSYEKL. V dropped 6 bases and J dropped 4; count of bases not matched to a gene: 5. The CDR3 loop spans 13 amino acids. Here the CDR3 reads CASRGLGEYEQYF. CDR3 bases: TGCGCCAGCAGGGGACTAGGGGAGTACGAGCAGTACTTC.

This clonotype was recorded many times. This rearrangement joins TRBV20-1 to TRBJ1-1; D is unresolved. Trimming shortened V by 3 bases and J by 6 bases, and 11 bases separated the two germline ends. Germline lookup yields CDR1 DFQATT and CDR2 SNEGSKA (reference sequence). CDR3 length: 12 residues. CDR3 sequence (DNA): TGCAGTGCTAGGGATGGAGTACCTGAAGCTTTCTTT. Translation gives CSARDGVPEAFF.

The V and J genes are TRBV5-5 and TRBJ2-1, with 7 positions matching TRBD2. Germline CDR1 SGHKS, CDR2 YYEKEE (reference sequence). After removal of 4 bases from V and 0 bases from J, the junction contained 7 bases not matched to a gene. The CDR3 extends over 16 amino acids. DNA for the CDR3: TGTGCCAGCAGCACCTCTCTAGCGGTCTCCTACAATGAGCAGTTCTTC. Protein: CASSTSLAVSYNEQFF. Combining the CDR3 with reference TRBV5-5 and TRBJ2-1 gives the whole variable domain DAGVTQSPTHLIKTRGQQVTLRCSPISGHKSVSWYQQVLGQGPQFIFQYYEKEERGRGNFPDRFSARQFPNYSSELNVNALLLGDSALYLCASSTSLAVSYNEQFFGPGTRLTVL.

This clonotype was observed at least ten times. One end of the junction varies from germline; a read error may be responsible. The CDR3 coding sequence is TGTGCCAGCAGGGAAGGTCAGCCCCAGCATTTT. This encodes CASREGQPQHF. The chain links TRBV2 to TRBJ1-5; D is unresolved. The length of the CDR3 is 11 residues. The V gene's germline CDR1 is SNHLY and CDR2 FYNNEI. Variable domain in full (rest from reference TRBV2 and TRBJ1-5): EPEVTQTPSHQVTQMGQEVILRCVPISNHLYFYWYRQILGQKVEFLVSFYNNEISEKSEIFDDQFSVERPDGSNFTLKIRSTKLEDSAMYFCASREGQPQHFGDGTRLSIL.

Concerning this clonotype itself: A read error is possible here, since a much larger clone lies one base away. V gene TRBV9 combines with J gene TRBJ1-3, with D possibly being TRBD1 (6 bases). Trimming shortened V by 0 bases and J by 2 bases, and 6 bases separated the two germline ends. Germline CDR1 and CDR2: SGDLS and YYNGEE. This CDR3 comprises 14 residues. DNA of the CDR3: TGTGCCAGCAGCGTAGGGGACACTGGAAACACCATATATTTT. Translating gives CASSVGDTGNTIYF.

This clonotype was recorded at least ten times. The V gene is TRBV19, the J gene TRBJ1-1; tentative D call: TRBD1 (5 bases). V gave up 7 bases and J gave up 6 bases, with 15 bases separating them. The length of the CDR3 is 13 residues. CDR1 and CDR2 (germline): LNHDA, SQIVND (reference sequence). As DNA, the CDR3 is TGTGCCAGTACCGGAGGGGCCTTTGCTGAAGCTTTCTTT. Its translation is CASTGGAFAEAFF.

The CDR3 DNA is TGTGCCAGCAGGGGGACAGGGGCTGAAGCTTTCTTT. It encodes CASRGTGAEAFF. The chain has TRBV6-2 or TRBV6-3 and TRBJ1-1; 10 bases agree with TRBD1. Trimming cost V 6 bases and J 6 bases; bases outside gene matches: 1. This CDR3 contains 12 residues. CDR1 is MNHEY and CDR2 is SVGEGT in the germline V gene.

Only one count was recorded for this clonotype. The chain links TRBV2 to TRBJ1-5, with D perhaps TRBD1 (5 bases). Germline assignment: CDR1 SNHLY and CDR2 FYNNEI. The CDR3 is made up of 14 amino acids. The ends were cut back, 8 bases at V and 9 bases at J, with 20 bases in the middle. DNA for the CDR3: TGTGCCAGCTCCGGACACCCCGAGTGGGGGCCCCAGCATTTT. It codes for CASSGHPEWGPQHF. The entire variable domain, with the rest obtained from reference TRBV2 and TRBJ1-5, is as follows: EPEVTQTPSHQVTQMGQEVILRCVPISNHLYFYWYRQILGQKVEFLVSFYNNEISEKSEIFDDQFSVERPDGSNFTLKIRSTKLEDSAMYFCASSGHPEWGPQHFGDGTRLSIL.

The table lists this clonotype with many counts. The chain couples TRBV10-1 to TRBJ2-7, with a weak D call TRBD2 (6 bases). CDR3 length: 14 residues. Germline CDR1 and CDR2: WNHNN and SYGVQD (reference sequence). With 3 bases removed from V and 4 bases from J, the gap between germline ends came to 13 bases. DNA of the CDR3: TGCGCCAGCAGTGATTCTGGACTACAATACGAGCAGTACTTC. This encodes CASSDSGLQYEQYF.

This clonotype turned up a few times. The V gene is TRBV6-5, the J gene TRBJ2-7; D is undetermined. Germline-derived CDR1 and CDR2 are MNHEY and SVGAGI. V gave up 6 bases and J gave up 0 bases, with 6 bases separating them. The CDR3 has 12 residues. CDR3 sequence reads: CASRYSSYEQYF. The DNA of the CDR3 is TGTGCCAGCAGATACAGCTCCTACGAGCAGTACTTC.

The V gene is TRBV2, the J gene TRBJ2-7, with a tentative D call TRBD1 (5 bases). The CDR3 runs to 13 residues. V lost 4 bases, J lost 4 bases, and 11 bases lay in between. CDR1 and CDR2 (germline): SNHLY, FYNNEI. The chain's CDR3 is CASSGVGPYEQYF. DNA of the CDR3: TGTGCCAGCAGTGGGGTGGGGCCTTACGAGCAGTACTTC.

This clonotype has at least ten counts. This chain connects TRBV25-1 to TRBJ2-7; D uncertain. From germline, CDR1 is MGHDK and CDR2 SYGVNS. CDR3 length: 14 residues. V gave up 0 bases and J gave up 2 bases, with 8 bases separating them. The CDR3 region has the DNA TGTGCCAGCAGTGAATATGGCAGTACCTACGAGCAGTACTTC. Encoded protein: CASSEYGSTYEQYF.

This chain connects TRBV24-1 to TRBJ1-3; unclear D gene. Per the germline V gene, CDR1 is KGHDR and CDR2 is SFDVKD. CDR3 length equals 15 residues. V was pared by 8 bases and J by 0 bases, with 13 bases between. CDR3 sequence (DNA): TGTGCCACCAAAGTCACAGAGCACTCTGGAAACACCATATATTTT. It translates to CATKVTEHSGNTIYF.

About this clonotype: No conserved phenylalanine or tryptophan ends this CDR3, so it is likely a read error. The chain combines TRBV6-1 with TRBJ2-7; 7 bases are a match to TRBD1. There are 15 residues in the CDR3. The V gene end was trimmed by 6 bases and the J gene end by 3 bases; junction bases not matched to a gene: 11. Germline lookup yields CDR1 MNHNS and CDR2 SASEGT. CDR3 residues: CASRASRDSFYEQYL. The CDR3 coding sequence is TGTGCCAGCAGGGCCTCACGGGACAGCTTCTACGAGCAGTACCTC.

The rearrangement joins TRBV9 to TRBJ2-2; D is possibly TRBD1 (6 bases). V was shortened by 1 base and J by 7 bases, with 11 bases between the two germline ends. CDR3 length: 14 amino acids. The germline gives CDR1 SGDLS, CDR2 YYNGEE. CDR3 in amino acids: CASSVHQGIGELFF. The CDR3 bases are TGTGCCAGCAGCGTACATCAGGGGATCGGGGAGCTGTTTTTT.

At least ten counts were recorded for this clonotype. The chain uses TRBV2 and TRBJ1-2; D remains unclear. The length of the CDR3 is 16 residues. The germline V and J ends were trimmed by 2 bases and 4 bases, with 17 bases remaining between them. From germline, CDR1 is SNHLY and CDR2 FYNNEI. The CDR3, as DNA: TGTGCCAGCAGTGAAACTTGGTGGGAAGGATTCTATGGCTACACCTTC. Amino acid sequence: CASSETWWEGFYGYTF.

The V and J genes are TRBV25-1 and TRBJ2-3; D is ambiguous. Between the trimmed V and J ends, which lost 2 bases and 2 bases, there was a span of 8 bases. This CDR3 contains 14 residues. Germline loops: CDR1 MGHDK, CDR2 SYGVNS. CDR3 residues: CASSERGYTDTQYF. The CDR3 nucleotides are TGTGCCAGCAGTGAAAGAGGCTACACAGATACGCAGTATTTT. Combining the CDR3 with reference TRBV25-1 and TRBJ2-3 gives the whole variable domain EADIYQTPRYLVIGTGKKITLECSQTMGHDKMYWYQQDPGMELHLIHYSYGVNSTEKGDLSSESTVSRIRTEHFPLTLESARPSHTSQYLCASSERGYTDTQYFGPGTRLTVL.

This clonotype was counted at least ten times. CDR3 region: CASSIDRGTGEQFF. CDR3 sequence (DNA): TGTGCCAGTAGTATAGATCGGGGAACAGGGGAGCAGTTCTTC. V gene TRBV19 combines with J gene TRBJ2-1, with a possible D match to TRBD1 (6 bases). CDR1 and CDR2 (germline): LNHDA, SQIVND (reference sequence). Trimming took off 0 bases at V and 10 bases at J, with 13 bases between the two ends. This CDR3 comprises 14 residues.

The chain joins TRBV2 to TRBJ1-1, with D unclear. The germline V and J ends were trimmed by 5 bases and 4 bases, with 26 bases remaining between them. Germline CDR1 reads SNHLY; CDR2 reads FYNNEI. The CDR3 is 18 amino acids. CDR3 in DNA: TGTGCCAGCAGTTATATGCCCGCAGGCAGGCGGAAGGTCACTGAAGCTTTCTTT. As protein: CASSYMPAGRRKVTEAFF.

In its sample, this clonotype was seen once. This chain connects TRBV10-3 to TRBJ2-3; maybe TRBD1 (6 bases). V was cut by 6 bases and J by 6 bases, with 7 bases left in between. Germline CDR1 ENHRY, CDR2 SYGVKD. This CDR3 contains 11 residues. In nucleotides, the CDR3 is TGTGCCATCAGGGGGGCGGATACGCAGTATTTT. Residues: CAIRGADTQYF.

This clonotype was picked up a small number of times. The gene calls are TRBV29-1 and TRBJ1-2; D unresolved. The V and J ends lost 6 bases and 0 bases respectively, with 5 bases between them. This CDR3 is 11 amino acids long. Germline CDR1 is SQVTM and CDR2 is ANQGSEA. CDR3 bases: TGCAGCGTAGAAACTAACTATGGCTACACCTTC. Its protein product is CSVETNYGYTF.